Below are 8 T cell receptor beta chains sequenced from a single sample in a study of blood T cell repertoires in COVID-19. Generated by immunoSEQ multiplex PCR, the TCRdb table keeps only in-frame clones and is missing some. The sample lists about 270,000 clones, 86% occurring once. Sequenced input: peripheral blood. All receptors come from a man aged 35 to 55 with active or convalescent COVID-19.

The CDR3 nucleotides read TGTGCCAGCAGATCGACAGGGATGAACACTGAAGCTTTCTTT. As protein: CASRSTGMNTEAFF. This sequence joins TRBV7-3 and TRBJ1-1; 7 bases match TRBD1. Germline-derived CDR1 and CDR2 are SGHTA and FQGTGA. The J segment lost 0 bases and the V segment lost 6 bases, leaving 4 bases of the junction unmatched. The CDR3 contains 14 residues.

The CDR3 coding sequence is TGTGCCTGGGGGTTCGGACAGGGGGCCAACGAGCAGTACTTC. Translated: CAWGFGQGANEQYF. This chain links TRBV30 with TRBJ2-7, with 11 bases fitting TRBD1. This CDR3 has 14 residues. J was trimmed by 5 bases and V by 5 bases; bases with no gene match: 8. Germline V gene data show CDR1 as GTSNPN and CDR2 as SVGIG (reference sequence).

The sample holds one count of this clone. The rearrangement links TRBV6-5 to TRBJ2-3; D remains unclear. The V and J ends lost 0 bases and 5 bases respectively, with 12 bases between them. This CDR3 is built from 15 residues. Germline values: CDR1 MNHEY, CDR2 SVGAGI. CDR3 sequence: CASSYSAFSQDTQYF. The CDR3 bases are TGTGCCAGCAGTTACTCGGCCTTCTCCCAAGATACGCAGTATTTT.

The genes are TRBV29-1 and TRBJ1-1; TRBD1 matches at 8 bases. Germline CDR1 reads SQVTM; CDR2 reads ANQGSEA. The CDR3 spans 14 residues. The V segment lost 8 bases and the J segment 5 bases; nucleotides outside the gene matches: 13. The CDR3 reads CSSAPQGAGTEAFF. DNA of the CDR3: TGCAGCTCTGCCCCTCAGGGGGCGGGTACTGAAGCTTTCTTT.

In DNA, the CDR3 is TGTGCCAGCACCGGTACCTCGGACAGCCAGAACACTGAAGCTTTCTTT. It encodes CASTGTSDSQNTEAFF. The chain is built from TRBV2 and TRBJ1-1; possible D gene TRBD1, 6 bases. The CDR3 has 16 amino acids. The germline CDR1 and CDR2 sequences are SNHLY and FYNNEI. Trimming shortened V by 7 bases and J by 1 base, and 19 bases separated the two germline ends.

The V and J genes are TRBV2 and TRBJ1-3, with 8 bases aligning to TRBD1. Trimming removed 6 bases from V and 3 bases from J; junction bases left unmatched: 10. Per the germline V gene, CDR1 is SNHLY and CDR2 is FYNNEI. This CDR3 has 16 residues. This CDR3 is CASRSRTGLSGNTIYF. The CDR3 bases are TGTGCCAGCAGAAGTCGGACAGGGTTAAGTGGAAACACCATATATTTT.

CDR3 residues: CASGPQGGEQYF. The DNA for the CDR3 is TGTGCTAGTGGCCCCCAGGGGGGCGAGCAGTACTTC. V gene TRBV12-5 combines with J gene TRBJ2-7; TRBD1 might be the D (7 bases). The germline CDR1 and CDR2 sequences are LGHNT and FRNRAP. CDR3 length: 12 amino acids. Deletions cut 6 bases from V and 6 bases from J, with 12 bases between.

The rearrangement joins TRBV9 to TRBJ2-7; TRBD1 might be the D (7 bases). The V gene's germline CDR1 is SGDLS and CDR2 YYNGEE. Trimming took 0 bases from V and 4 from J, leaving 17 bases between them. This CDR3 spans 16 amino acids. DNA for the CDR3: TGTGCCAGCAGCGTAGTTCAGGGGGGCTGTAGGTACGAGCAGTACTTC. The encoded protein is CASSVVQGGCRYEQYF.